The clone carrying this T cell receptor (beta chain) was counted between two and nine times. The antigen remains unidentified. These data belong to a study of post-analysis software for immune sequencing data. The CDR3 has 14 residues. J lost 4 bases, V lost 3 bases, and 3 bases had no gene match. Study-wide findings and caveats: The study found significantly lower normalized Chao1 diversity in multiple sclerosis patients than in controls. Co-batched samples clustered tightly together by F measure. Relative to controls, patients had several TRBV segments at higher frequency, with TRBV5-6, TRBV5-1 and TRBV20-1 among these.

Unique molecular identifiers tagged the TCR beta cDNA libraries. A single record per CDR3 protein comes from TCRdb applying MiXCR to the PCR reads. The sample has about 540,000 distinct CDR3 sequences; approximately 31% are singletons. This sequence was found in a girl aged 2 to 17 with multiple sclerosis. The chain uses TRBV12-3 or TRBV12-4 and TRBJ1-5, with TRBD1 identical over 7 bases. Sequencing was performed on blood. The chain's CDR3 is CASSLTQGNQPQHF. CDR3 in DNA: TGTGCCAGCAGTTTGACACAGGGGAATCAGCCCCAGCATTTT.